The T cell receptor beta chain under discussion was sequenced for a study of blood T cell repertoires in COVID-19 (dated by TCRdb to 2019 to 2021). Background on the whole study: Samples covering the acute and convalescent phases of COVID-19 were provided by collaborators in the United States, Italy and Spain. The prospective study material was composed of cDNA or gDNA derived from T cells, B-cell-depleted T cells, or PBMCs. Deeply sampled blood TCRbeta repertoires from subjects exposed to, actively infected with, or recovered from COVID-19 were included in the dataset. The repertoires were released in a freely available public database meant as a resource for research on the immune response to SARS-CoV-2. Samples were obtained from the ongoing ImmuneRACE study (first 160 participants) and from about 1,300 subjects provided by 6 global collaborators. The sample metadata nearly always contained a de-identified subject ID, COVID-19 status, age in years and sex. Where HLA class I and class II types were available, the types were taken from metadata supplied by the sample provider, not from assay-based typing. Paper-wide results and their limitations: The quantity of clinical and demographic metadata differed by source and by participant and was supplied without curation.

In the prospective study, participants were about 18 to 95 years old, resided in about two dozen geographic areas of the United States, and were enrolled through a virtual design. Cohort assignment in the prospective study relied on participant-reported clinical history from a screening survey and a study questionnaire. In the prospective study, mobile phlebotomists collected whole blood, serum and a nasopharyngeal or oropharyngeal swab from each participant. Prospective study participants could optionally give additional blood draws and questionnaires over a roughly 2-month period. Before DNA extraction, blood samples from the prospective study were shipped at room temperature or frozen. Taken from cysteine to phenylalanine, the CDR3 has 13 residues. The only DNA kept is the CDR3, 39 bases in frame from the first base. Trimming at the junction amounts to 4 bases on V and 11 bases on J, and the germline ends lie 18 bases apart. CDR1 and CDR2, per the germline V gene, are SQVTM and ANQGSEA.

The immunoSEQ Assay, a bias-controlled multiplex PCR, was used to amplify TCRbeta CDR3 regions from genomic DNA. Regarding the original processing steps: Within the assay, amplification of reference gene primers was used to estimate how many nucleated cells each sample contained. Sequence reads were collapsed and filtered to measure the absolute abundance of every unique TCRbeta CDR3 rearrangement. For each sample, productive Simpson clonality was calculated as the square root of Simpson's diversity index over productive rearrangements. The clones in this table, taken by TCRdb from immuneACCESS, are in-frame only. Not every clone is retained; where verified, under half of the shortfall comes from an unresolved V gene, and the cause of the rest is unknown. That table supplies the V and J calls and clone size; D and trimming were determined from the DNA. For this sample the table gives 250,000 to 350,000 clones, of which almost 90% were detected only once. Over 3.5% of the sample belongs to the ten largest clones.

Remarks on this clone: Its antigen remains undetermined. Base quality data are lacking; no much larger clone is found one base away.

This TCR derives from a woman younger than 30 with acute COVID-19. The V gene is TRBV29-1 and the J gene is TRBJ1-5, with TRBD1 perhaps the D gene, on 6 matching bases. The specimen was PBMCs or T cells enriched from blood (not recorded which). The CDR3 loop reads CSVAQGEVSAQHF. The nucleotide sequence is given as TGCAGCGTTGCACAGGGCGAAGTATCGGCCCAGCATTTT.